One sample yielded the 9 T cell receptor beta chains listed below, sequenced in a study of cytomegalovirus exposure and HLA in healthy donors. The PCR was carried out with 60 Vbeta primers and 13 Jbeta primers. The method was immunoSEQ multiplex PCR; TCRdb's version includes in-frame clones alone and lacks a portion of them. In the table there are about 140,000 clones, about 75% of which are singletons. The sequenced sample consisted of PBMCs. Receptors were obtained from a man between 60 and 75 years old in good health and CMV-seronegative.

V is TRBV5-4 and J is TRBJ1-5; maybe TRBD1 (6 bases). V was pared by 3 bases and J by 2 bases, with 9 bases between. Germline V gives CDR1 SGHNT, CDR2 YYREEE (reference sequence). This CDR3 has 14 residues. CDR3 region: CASSWGGGNQPQHF. The CDR3 DNA follows: TGTGCCAGCAGCTGGGGGGGCGGCAATCAGCCCCAGCATTTT.

Only a few counts were recorded for this clone. The CDR3 loop reads CASSESLGQGVYEQYF. Here the CDR3 DNA reads TGCGCCAGCAGTGAGTCGCTAGGGCAGGGGGTGTACGAGCAGTACTTC. This chain joins TRBV10-2 and TRBJ2-7, with 7 nucleotides matching TRBD1. The CDR3 covers 16 residues. Germline-derived CDR1 and CDR2 are WSHSY and SAAADI. Trimming cost V 0 bases and J 4 bases; bases outside gene matches: 9.

This sequence joins TRBV28 and TRBJ2-7, with 9 bases fitting TRBD1. The CDR3 extends over 15 amino acids. CDR1 is MDHEN, CDR2 SYDVKM, per germline. J was trimmed by 6 bases and V by 6 bases; bases with no gene match: 12. In DNA, the CDR3 is TGTGCCAGCAGGCCACCTTCCGGGACAGGGACCGAGCAGTACTTC. Its translation: CASRPPSGTGTEQYF.

The rearrangement uses TRBV9 and TRBJ2-7; 8 positions agree with TRBD1. The CDR3 is made up of 15 amino acids. Germline values: CDR1 SGDLS, CDR2 YYNGEE. Losses at the gene ends were 0 bases for V and 3 bases for J; bases not matched to a gene: 5. CDR3: CASSVGGQVNYEQYF. As DNA, the CDR3 is TGTGCCAGCAGCGTAGGGGGACAGGTGAACTACGAGCAGTACTTC.

The chain uses TRBV7-6 and TRBJ1-1; D gene ambiguous. Germline loops: CDR1 SGHVS, CDR2 FNYEAQ. The length of the CDR3 is 15 residues. Trimming pared 0 bases from V and 3 bases from J, leaving 11 bases between. The CDR3 sequence: CASSLAAGSDTEAFF. Written as DNA, the CDR3 is TGTGCCAGCAGCTTAGCGGCAGGTTCGGACACTGAAGCTTTCTTT. Combining the CDR3 with reference TRBV7-6 and TRBJ1-1 gives the whole variable domain GAGVSQSPRYKVTKRGQDVALRCDPISGHVSLYWYRQALGQGPEFLTYFNYEAQQDKSGLPNDRFSAERPEGSISTLTIQRTEQRDSAMYRCASSLAAGSDTEAFFGQGTRLTVV.

The V gene is TRBV28, the J gene TRBJ1-2; maybe TRBD1 (5 bases). This CDR3 has 13 amino acids. Germline values: CDR1 MDHEN, CDR2 SYDVKM. V was pared by 3 bases and J by 3 bases, with 8 bases between. For the CDR3, the DNA is TGTGCCAGCAGTTTCCGGGGGTACTATGGCTACACCTTC. It yields the protein CASSFRGYYGYTF.

The V call is TRBV28, the J call TRBJ1-5, with 9 bases matching TRBD1. Germline V CDR1 and CDR2: MDHEN, SYDVKM. With 5 bases clipped from V and 6 bases from J, the junction kept 8 bases outside the gene matches. The CDR3 spans 15 residues. CDR3 loop: CASSGGQGRTQPQHF. The CDR3 DNA reads as TGTGCCAGCAGTGGGGGACAGGGAAGAACTCAGCCCCAGCATTTT.

This chain connects TRBV4-2 to TRBJ1-3; D remains unclear. The V end lost 1 base, the J end lost 5 bases, and 12 bases lay between the germline ends. The CDR3 has 15 residues. Germline loops: CDR1 LGHNA, CDR2 YNFKEQ. CDR3: CASSQGSEGRNTIYF. CDR3 DNA: TGTGCCAGCAGCCAAGGTTCGGAGGGTCGAAACACCATATATTTT.

V usage is TRBV10-3 and J usage is TRBJ2-1, with 10 bases aligning to TRBD2. The ends lost 3 bases at V and 8 bases at J; junction bases unmatched: 13. The CDR3 is 17 amino acids. Germline assignment: CDR1 ENHRY and CDR2 SYGVKD. The CDR3 sequence is CAISDSSSGRLMDEQFF. The CDR3, as DNA: TGTGCCATCAGTGACTCGTCTAGCGGGAGACTCATGGATGAGCAGTTCTTC.